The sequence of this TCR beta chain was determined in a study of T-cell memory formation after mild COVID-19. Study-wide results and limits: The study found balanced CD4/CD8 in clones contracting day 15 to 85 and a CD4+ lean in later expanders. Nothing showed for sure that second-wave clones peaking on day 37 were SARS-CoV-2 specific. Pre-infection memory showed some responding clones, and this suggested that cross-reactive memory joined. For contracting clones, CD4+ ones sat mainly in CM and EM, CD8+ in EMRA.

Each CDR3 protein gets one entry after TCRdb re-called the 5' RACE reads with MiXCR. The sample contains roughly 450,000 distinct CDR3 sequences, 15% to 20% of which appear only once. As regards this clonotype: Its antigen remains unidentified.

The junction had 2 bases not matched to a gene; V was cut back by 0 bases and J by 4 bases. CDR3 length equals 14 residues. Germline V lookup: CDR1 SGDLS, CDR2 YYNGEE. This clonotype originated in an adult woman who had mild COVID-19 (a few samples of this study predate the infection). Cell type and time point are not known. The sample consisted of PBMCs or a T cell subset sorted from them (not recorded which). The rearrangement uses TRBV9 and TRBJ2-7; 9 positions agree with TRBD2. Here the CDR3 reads CASSVGGGAYEQYF. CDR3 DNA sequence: TGTGCCAGCAGCGTAGGCGGGGGGGCGTACGAGCAGTACTTC.